Sequencing of this T cell receptor (beta chain) was carried out in a study of CD8+CD57+ T cells in acquired aplastic anemia. Overall study: Mean yield of DNA from sorted CD4+ and CD8+ cells was 3 to 3.5 ug. The study obtained 10 million to 12 million reads on average for CD4+ cells from healthy donors. Whole-study findings and limits: Patients and healthy controls showed no significant CD8+ Simpson's diversity difference. Sharing between patients and controls was observed for about 27 CD8+ CDR3 sequences.

This clonotype was seen repeatedly, ten times or more. Its specificity is unknown. Both TCR beta VDJ combination and CDR3 sequence profiling were carried out. Genomic DNA was the template for this profiling. A single record per CDR3 protein comes from TCRdb applying MiXCR to the reads. The sample yields about 110,000 distinct CDR3 sequences, 51% seen once. V lost 11 bases and J 0 bases, leaving 14 bases between the germline ends. The germline CDR1 and CDR2 sequences are LNHDA and SQIVND (reference sequence). The CDR3 spans 14 residues. The receptor's source is a human donor in good health, serving as a control. V and J are TRBV19 and TRBJ1-3; D perhaps matches TRBD1 (5 bases). The sample consisted of sorted CD4+, CD8+, or CD8+CD57+ T cells (not recorded which) from PBMCs. CDR3 region: CASQGYISGNTIYF. CDR3 in DNA: TGTGCCTCCCAGGGCTATATCTCTGGAAACACCATATATTTT.